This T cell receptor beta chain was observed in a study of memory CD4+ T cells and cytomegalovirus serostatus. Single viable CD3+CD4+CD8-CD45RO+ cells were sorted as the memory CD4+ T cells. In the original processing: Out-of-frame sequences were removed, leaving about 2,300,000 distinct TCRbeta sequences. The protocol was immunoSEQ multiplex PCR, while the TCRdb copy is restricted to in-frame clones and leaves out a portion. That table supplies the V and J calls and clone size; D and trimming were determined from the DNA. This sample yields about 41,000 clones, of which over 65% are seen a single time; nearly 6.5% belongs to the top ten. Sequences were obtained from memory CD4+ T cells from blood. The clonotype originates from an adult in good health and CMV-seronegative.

In nucleotides, the CDR3 is TGTGCCACCAGCAGAGAAGCCCGGACAGGGGGTAATTCACCCCTCCACTTT. It codes for CATSREARTGGNSPLHF. The chain links TRBV15 to TRBJ1-6; the match to TRBD1 covers 10 bases. Germline CDR1 reads LNHNV; CDR2 reads YYDKDF (reference sequence). V trimming: 0 bases; J trimming: 6 bases; junction bases outside the gene matches: 5. The CDR3 is made up of 17 amino acids. Variable domain in full (rest from reference TRBV15 and TRBJ1-6): DAMVIQNPRYQVTQFGKPVTLSCSQTLNHNVMYWYQQKSSQAPKLLFHYYDKDFNNEADTPDNFQSRRPNTSFCFLDIRSPGLGDTAMYLCATSREARTGGNSPLHFGNGTRLTVT.